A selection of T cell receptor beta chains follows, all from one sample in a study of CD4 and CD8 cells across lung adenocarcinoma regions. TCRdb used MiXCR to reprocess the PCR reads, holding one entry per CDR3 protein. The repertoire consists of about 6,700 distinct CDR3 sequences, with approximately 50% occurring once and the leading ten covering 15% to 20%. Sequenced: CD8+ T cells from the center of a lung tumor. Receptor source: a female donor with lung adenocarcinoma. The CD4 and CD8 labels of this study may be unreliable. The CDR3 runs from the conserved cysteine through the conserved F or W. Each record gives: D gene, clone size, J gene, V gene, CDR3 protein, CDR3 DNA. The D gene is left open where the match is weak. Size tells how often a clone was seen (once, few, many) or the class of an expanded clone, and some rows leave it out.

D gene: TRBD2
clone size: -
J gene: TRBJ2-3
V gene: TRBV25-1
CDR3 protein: CASRAGDTDTQYF
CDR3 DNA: TGTGCCAGCAGGGCGGGAGACACAGATACGCAGTATTTT

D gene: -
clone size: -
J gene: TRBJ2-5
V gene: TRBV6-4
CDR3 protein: CGRGDAGKDTQYF
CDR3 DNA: TGTGGGCGCGGTGACGCGGGCAAAGATACCCAGTACTTC

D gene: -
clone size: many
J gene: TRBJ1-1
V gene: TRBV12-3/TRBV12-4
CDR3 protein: CASSPQVNTEAFF
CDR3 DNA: TGTGCCAGCAGTCCTCAGGTGAACACTGAAGCTTTCTTT

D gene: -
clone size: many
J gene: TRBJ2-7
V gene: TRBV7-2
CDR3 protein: CASSLGGGFYEQYF
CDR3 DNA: TGTGCCAGCAGCTTGGGAGGGGGCTTCTACGAGCAGTACTTC

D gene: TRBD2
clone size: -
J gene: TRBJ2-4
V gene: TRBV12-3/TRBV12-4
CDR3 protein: CGGTGGAAKNMQYF
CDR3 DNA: TGTGGCGGCACGGGGGGGGCCGCAAAAAACATGCAGTATTTC

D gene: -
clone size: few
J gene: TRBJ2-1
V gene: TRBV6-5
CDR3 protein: CASSLEGMGEQFF
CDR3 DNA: TGTGCCAGCAGTCTCGAGGGAATGGGTGAGCAGTTCTTC

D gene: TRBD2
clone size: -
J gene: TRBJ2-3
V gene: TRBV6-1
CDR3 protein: CASGERAGGTDTQYF
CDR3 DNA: TGTGCCAGCGGCGAAAGAGCGGGAGGCACAGACACGCAGTACTTT

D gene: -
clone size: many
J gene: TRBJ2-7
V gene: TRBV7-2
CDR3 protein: CASSPRVGKQYF
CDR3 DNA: TGTGCCAGCAGCCCCCGGGTCGGAAAGCAGTACTTC

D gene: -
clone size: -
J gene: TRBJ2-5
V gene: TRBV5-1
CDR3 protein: CASGTNGETQYF
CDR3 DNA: TGCGCCAGCGGCACGAACGGGGAGACCCAGTACTTC

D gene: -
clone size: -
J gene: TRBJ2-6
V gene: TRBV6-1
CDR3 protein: CACGREPSGANELTF
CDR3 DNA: TGTGCCTGCGGACGGGAGCCCTCTGGGGCCAACGAGCTGACTTTC

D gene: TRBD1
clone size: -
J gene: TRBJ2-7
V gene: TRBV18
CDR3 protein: CASSPDRQGAHHEQYF
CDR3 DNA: TGTGCCAGCTCACCGGACCGACAGGGGGCGCATCACGAGCAGTACTTC

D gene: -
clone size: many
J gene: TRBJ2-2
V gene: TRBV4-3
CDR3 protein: CASSQEAQAVGELFF
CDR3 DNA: TGCGCCAGCAGCCAAGAAGCCCAGGCGGTCGGGGAGCTGTTTTTT

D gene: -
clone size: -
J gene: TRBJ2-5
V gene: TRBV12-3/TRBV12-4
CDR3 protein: CASSLGGHRPQYF
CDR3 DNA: TGTGCCAGCAGTTTAGGGGGCCACAGACCCCAGTACTTC

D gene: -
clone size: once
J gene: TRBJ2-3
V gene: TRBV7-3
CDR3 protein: CASSPGRWGGGAKDTQYF
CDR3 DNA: -

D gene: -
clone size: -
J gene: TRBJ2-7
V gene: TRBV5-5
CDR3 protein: CASSLVRFQGVEQYF
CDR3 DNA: TGTGCCAGCAGCTTGGTTCGGTTTCAGGGCGTCGAGCAGTACTTC

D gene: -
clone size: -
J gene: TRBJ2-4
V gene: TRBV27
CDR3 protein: CASRRGGANVQSF
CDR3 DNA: TGTGCCAGCAGGAGGGGGGGGGCAAACGTTCAGTCTTTC

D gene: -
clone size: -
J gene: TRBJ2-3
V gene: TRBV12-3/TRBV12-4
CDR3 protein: CAGSGGGAGETQYF
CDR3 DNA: TGTGCGGGCAGTGGGGGGGGGGCCGGAGAGACGCAGTACTTT

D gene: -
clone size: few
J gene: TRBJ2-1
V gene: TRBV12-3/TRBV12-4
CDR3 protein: CAGEWETQFF
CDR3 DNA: TGTGCCGGGGAATGGGAGACCCAGTTCTTC

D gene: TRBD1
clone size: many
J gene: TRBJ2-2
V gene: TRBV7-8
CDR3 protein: CASPPGLQGVRTGELFF
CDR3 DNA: TGTGCCAGCCCCCCTGGCCTACAGGGGGTCAGAACCGGGGAGCTGTTTTTT

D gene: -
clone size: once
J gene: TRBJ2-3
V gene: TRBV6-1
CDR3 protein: CASGEAEDTDTETQYF
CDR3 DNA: TGTGCCAGCGGTGAAGCAGAGGACACTGACACAGAGACGCAGTATTTC

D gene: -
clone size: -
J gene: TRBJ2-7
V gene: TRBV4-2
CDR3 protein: CASSQDGNPDEQYF
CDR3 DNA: TGTGCCAGCAGCCAAGATGGAAACCCCGATGAGCAGTACTTC

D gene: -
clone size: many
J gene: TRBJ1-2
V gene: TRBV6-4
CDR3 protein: CASSDSTYPPGEGVCYTF
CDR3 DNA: TGTGCCAGCAGTGACTCGACCTATCCCCCGGGAGAGGGGGTTTGCTACACCTTC

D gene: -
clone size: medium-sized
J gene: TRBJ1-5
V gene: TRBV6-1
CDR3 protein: CASNQGSNQPQHF
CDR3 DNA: TGTGCCAGCAATCAGGGGTCCAATCAGCCCCAGCATTTT

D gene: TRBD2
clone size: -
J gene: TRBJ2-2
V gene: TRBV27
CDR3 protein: CASSLKAGGDIANTGELFF
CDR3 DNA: TGTGCCAGCAGTTTAAAAGCGGGAGGGGACATCGCGAACACCGGGGAGCTGTTTTTT

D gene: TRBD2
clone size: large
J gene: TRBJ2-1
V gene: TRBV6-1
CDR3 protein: CASSELLLAGGYNEQFF
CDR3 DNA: TGTGCCAGCAGTGAATTGTTGTTAGCGGGAGGCTACAATGAGCAGTTCTTC

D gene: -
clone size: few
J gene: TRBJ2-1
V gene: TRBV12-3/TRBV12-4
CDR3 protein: CASSLQRYREQFF
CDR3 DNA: TGTGCCAGCAGTTTACAACGGTACAGGGAGCAGTTCTTC

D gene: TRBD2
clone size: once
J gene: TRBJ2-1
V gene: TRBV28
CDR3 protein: CASSIASGGENEQFF
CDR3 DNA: TGTGCCAGCAGCATCGCTAGCGGGGGTGAGAATGAGCAGTTCTTC

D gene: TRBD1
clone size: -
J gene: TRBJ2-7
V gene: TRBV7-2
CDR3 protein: CASRLGQGSHEQYF
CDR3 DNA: TGTGCCAGCAGACTAGGACAGGGCAGTCATGAGCAGTACTTC

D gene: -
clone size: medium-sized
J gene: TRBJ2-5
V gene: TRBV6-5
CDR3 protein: CASSFGETQYF
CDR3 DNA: TGTGCCAGCAGTTTTGGAGAGACCCAGTACTTC

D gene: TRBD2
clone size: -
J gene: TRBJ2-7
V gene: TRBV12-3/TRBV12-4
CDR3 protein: CASRPTSGSYEQYF
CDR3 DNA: TGTGCCAGCAGGCCCACTAGCGGGAGTTACGAGCAGTACTTC

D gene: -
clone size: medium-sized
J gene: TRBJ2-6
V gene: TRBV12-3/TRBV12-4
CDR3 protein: CASSFRGGTGANVLTF
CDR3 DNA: TGTGCCAGCAGTTTTAGGGGCGGGACTGGGGCCAACGTCCTGACTTTC

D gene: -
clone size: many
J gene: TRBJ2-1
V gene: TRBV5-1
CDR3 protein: CASSLADYNEQFF
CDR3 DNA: TGCGCCAGCAGCTTGGCCGACTACAATGAGCAGTTCTTC

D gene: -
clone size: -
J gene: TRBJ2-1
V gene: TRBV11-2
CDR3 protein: CASSLVPGAPGSYVQFF
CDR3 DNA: TGTGCCAGCAGCTTAGTGCCAGGGGCTCCGGGGTCCTACGTCCAGTTCTTC